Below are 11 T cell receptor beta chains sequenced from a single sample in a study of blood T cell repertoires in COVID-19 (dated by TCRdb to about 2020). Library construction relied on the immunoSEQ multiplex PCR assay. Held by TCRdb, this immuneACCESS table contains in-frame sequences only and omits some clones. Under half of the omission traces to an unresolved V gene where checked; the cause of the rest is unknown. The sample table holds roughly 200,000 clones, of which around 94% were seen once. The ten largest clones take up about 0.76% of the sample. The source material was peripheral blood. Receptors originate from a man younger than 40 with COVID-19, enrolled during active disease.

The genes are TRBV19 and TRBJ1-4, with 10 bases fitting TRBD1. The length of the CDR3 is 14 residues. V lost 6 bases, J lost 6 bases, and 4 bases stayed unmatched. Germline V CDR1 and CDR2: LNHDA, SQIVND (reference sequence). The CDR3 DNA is TGTGCCAGTAGCTCGACAGGGGGCTATGAAAAACTGTTTTTT. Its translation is CASSSTGGYEKLFF.

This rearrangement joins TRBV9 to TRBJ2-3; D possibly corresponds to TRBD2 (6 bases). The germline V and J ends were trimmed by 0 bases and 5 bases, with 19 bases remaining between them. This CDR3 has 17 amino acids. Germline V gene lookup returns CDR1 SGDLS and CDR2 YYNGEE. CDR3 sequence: CASSVESGVGVGDTQYF. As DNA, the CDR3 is TGTGCCAGCAGCGTAGAATCGGGGGTGGGTGTGGGAGATACGCAGTATTTT.

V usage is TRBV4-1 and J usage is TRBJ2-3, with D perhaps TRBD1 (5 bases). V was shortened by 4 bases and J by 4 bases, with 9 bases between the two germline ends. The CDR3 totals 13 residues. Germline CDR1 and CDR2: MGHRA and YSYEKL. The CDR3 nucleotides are TGCGCCAGCAGCCTAATAGGGGCAGATACGCAGTATTTT. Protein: CASSLIGADTQYF.

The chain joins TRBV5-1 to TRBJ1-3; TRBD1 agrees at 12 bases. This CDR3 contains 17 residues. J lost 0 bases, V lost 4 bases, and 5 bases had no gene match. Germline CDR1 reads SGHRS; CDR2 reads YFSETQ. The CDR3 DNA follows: TGCGCCAGCAGCCCCGGGGACAGGGGGCCCTCTGGAAACACCATATATTTT. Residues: CASSPGDRGPSGNTIYF. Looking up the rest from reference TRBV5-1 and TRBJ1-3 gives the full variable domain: KAGVTQTPRYLIKTRGQQVTLSCSPISGHRSVSWYQQTPGQGLQFLFEYFSETQRNKGNFPGRFSGRQFSNSRSEMNVSTLELGDSALYLCASSPGDRGPSGNTIYFGEGSWLTVV.

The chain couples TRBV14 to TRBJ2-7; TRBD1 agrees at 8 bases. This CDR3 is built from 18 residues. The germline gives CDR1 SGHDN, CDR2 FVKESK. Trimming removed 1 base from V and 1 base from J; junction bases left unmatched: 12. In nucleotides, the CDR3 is TGTGCCAGCAGCCAAGTGGTAAAAACGGGACAGGAGTCCTACGAGCAGTACTTC. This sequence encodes CASSQVVKTGQESYEQYF. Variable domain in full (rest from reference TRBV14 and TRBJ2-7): EAGVTQFPSHSVIEKGQTVTLRCDPISGHDNLYWYRRVMGKEIKFLLHFVKESKQDESGMPNNRFLAERTGGTYSTLKVQPAELEDSGVYFCASSQVVKTGQESYEQYFGPGTRLTVT.

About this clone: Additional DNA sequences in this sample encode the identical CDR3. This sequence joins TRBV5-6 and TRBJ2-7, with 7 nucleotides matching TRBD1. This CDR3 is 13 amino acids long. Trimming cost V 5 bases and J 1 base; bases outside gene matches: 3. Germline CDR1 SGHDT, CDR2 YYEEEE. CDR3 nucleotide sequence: TGTGCCAGCAGTCCGACAGGGTCCTACGAGCAGTACTTC. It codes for CASSPTGSYEQYF.

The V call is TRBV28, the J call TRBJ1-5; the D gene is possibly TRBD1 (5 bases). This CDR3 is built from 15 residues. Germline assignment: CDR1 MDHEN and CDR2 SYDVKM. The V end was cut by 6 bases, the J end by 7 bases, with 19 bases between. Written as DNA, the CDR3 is TGTGCCAGCAGCCCGCCTAGGGGCGCAGGACAGCCCCAGCATTTT. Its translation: CASSPPRGAGQPQHF. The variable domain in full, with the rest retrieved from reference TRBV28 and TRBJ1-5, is DVKVTQSSRYLVKRTGEKVFLECVQDMDHENMFWYRQDPGLGLRLIYFSYDVKMKEKGDIPEGYSVSREKKERFSLILESASTNQTSMYLCASSPPRGAGQPQHFGDGTRLSIL.

The CDR3 spells CASRPAGTGVHEQFF. CDR3 in DNA: TGTGCCAGCCGCCCGGCCGGGACAGGGGTCCATGAGCAGTTCTTC. J is TRBJ2-1 and V is TRBV28, with TRBD1 matching over 10 bases. With 8 bases clipped from V and 8 bases from J, the junction kept 12 bases outside the gene matches. Germline loops: CDR1 MDHEN, CDR2 SYDVKM. The CDR3 is made up of 15 amino acids.

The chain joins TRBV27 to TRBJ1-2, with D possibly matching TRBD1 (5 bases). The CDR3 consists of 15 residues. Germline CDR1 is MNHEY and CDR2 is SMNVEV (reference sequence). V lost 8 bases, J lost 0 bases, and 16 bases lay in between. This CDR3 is CASSPGGVPNYGYTF. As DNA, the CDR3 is TGTGCCAGCTCCCCCGGGGGGGTACCTAACTATGGCTACACCTTC.

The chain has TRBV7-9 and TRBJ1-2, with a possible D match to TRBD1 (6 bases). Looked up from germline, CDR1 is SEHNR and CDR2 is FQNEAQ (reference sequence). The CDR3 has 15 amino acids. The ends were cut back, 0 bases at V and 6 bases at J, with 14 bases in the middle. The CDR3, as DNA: TGTGCCAGCAGCTTAGCGGAGAACAGGGTCGATGGCTACACCTTC. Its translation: CASSLAENRVDGYTF.

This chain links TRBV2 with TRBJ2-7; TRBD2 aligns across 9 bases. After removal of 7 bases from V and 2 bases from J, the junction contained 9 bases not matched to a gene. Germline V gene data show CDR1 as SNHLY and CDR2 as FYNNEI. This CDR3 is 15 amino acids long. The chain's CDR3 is CASIPVAGDPYEQYF. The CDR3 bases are TGTGCCAGCATCCCGGTAGCGGGGGACCCCTACGAGCAGTACTTC.